These 9 T cell receptor beta chains were all obtained from the same sample, sequenced in a study of identical twins. A single record per CDR3 protein comes from TCRdb applying MiXCR to the 5' RACE reads. Among approximately 670,000 distinct CDR3 sequences listed, around 6% were seen once. The sample comprised naive T cells sorted from blood. The receptors were sampled from a man between 18 and 35 years old in good health.

The CDR3 nucleotides are TGTGCCACCAGCTTATTCCGGGACAGGGAAAATGAGCAGTTCTTC. It codes for CATSLFRDRENEQFF. The chain carries TRBV15 and TRBJ2-1, with TRBD1 matching 9 bases. CDR1 and CDR2 (germline): LNHNV, YYDKDF (reference sequence). The CDR3 is 15 residues long. V dropped 5 bases and J dropped 7; count of bases not matched to a gene: 9.

This clonotype was counted only a few times. The chain combines TRBV12-5 with TRBJ2-3; D not resolved. Looked up from germline, CDR1 is LGHNT and CDR2 is FRNRAP. The CDR3 runs to 13 residues. V shed 1 base and J shed 0 bases, with 2 bases lying between them. This CDR3 reads CASGLGSTDTQYF. In nucleotides, the CDR3 is TGTGCTAGTGGTTTGGGAAGCACAGATACGCAGTATTTT. Complete variable domain (other parts from reference TRBV12-5 and TRBJ2-3): DARVTQTPRHKVTEMGQEVTMRCQPILGHNTVFWYRQTMMQGLELLAYFRNRAPLDDSGMPKDRFSAEMPDATLATLKIQPSEPRDSAVYFCASGLGSTDTQYFGPGTRLTVL.

Many counts were recorded for this clonotype. The chain couples TRBV24-1 to TRBJ2-7; 9 positions match TRBD1. The CDR3 is made up of 15 amino acids. J lost 5 bases, V lost 3 bases, and 7 bases had no gene match. CDR1 KGHDR and CDR2 SFDVKD come from the germline V gene. CDR3 coding DNA: TGTGCCACCAGTGATGGACCGGGACAGGGTGACGAGCAGTACTTC. Its translation is CATSDGPGQGDEQYF.

This clonotype was picked up many times. The gene calls are TRBV5-1 and TRBJ2-7; perhaps TRBD2 as D (6 bases). In germline, CDR1 is SGHRS, CDR2 YFSETQ. The V end was cut by 4 bases, the J end by 6 bases, with 20 bases between. There are 15 residues in the CDR3. Here the CDR3 reads CASSPEGIFFFEQYV. CDR3 sequence (DNA): TGCGCCAGCAGCCCGGAGGGGATCTTCTTCTTCGAGCAGTACGTC.

This clonotype was seen at least ten times. The chain couples TRBV6-5 to TRBJ1-2; TRBD1 aligns across 7 bases. This CDR3 comprises 14 residues. CDR1 MNHEY and CDR2 SVGAGI come from the germline V gene. V lost 4 bases to trimming and J lost 0 bases; unmatched junction nucleotides: 2. CDR3 residues: CASSFGQANYGYTF. DNA of the CDR3: TGTGCCAGCAGTTTCGGACAGGCTAACTATGGCTACACCTTC.

The chain combines TRBV9 with TRBJ2-1, with a tentative D call TRBD2 (5 bases). Germline V gives CDR1 SGDLS, CDR2 YYNGEE. This CDR3 comprises 14 residues. The V and J ends lost 6 bases and 8 bases respectively, with 18 bases between them. The CDR3 DNA sequence: TGTGCCAGCACCCTTAGCGTAGGGAGCGATGAGCAGTTCTTC. Translation gives CASTLSVGSDEQFF.

The sample holds a few counts of this clonotype. This chain joins TRBV5-6 and TRBJ2-5; possibly TRBD1 for D (6 bases). The CDR3 totals 16 residues. V was cut by 0 bases and J by 1 base, with 13 bases left in between. Per the germline V gene, CDR1 is SGHDT and CDR2 is YYEEEE. The CDR3 DNA follows: TGTGCCAGCAGCTTGGGGACAGCGGACCTCCAAGAGACCCAGTACTTC. Translating it yields CASSLGTADLQETQYF. The whole variable domain, filled in from reference TRBV5-6 and TRBJ2-5, reads DAGVTQSPTHLIKTRGQQVTLRCSPKSGHDTVSWYQQALGQGPQFIFQYYEEEERQRGNFPDRFSGHQFPNYSSELNVNALLLGDSALYLCASSLGTADLQETQYFGPGTRLLVL.

This clonotype was seen at least ten times. This rearrangement joins TRBV9 to TRBJ2-1; tentatively, D is TRBD2 (6 bases). The V and J ends lost 4 bases and 4 bases respectively, with 18 bases between them. The germline V gene has CDR1 SGDLS and CDR2 YYNGEE. CDR3 length equals 16 residues. The CDR3 bases are TGTGCCAGCAGCCAGAGATCTAGCGTAGATTACAATGAGCAGTTCTTC. Encoded protein: CASSQRSSVDYNEQFF.

At least ten counts were recorded for this clonotype. The chain is built from TRBV29-1 and TRBJ2-5; possibly TRBD1 for D (7 bases). This CDR3 is built from 14 residues. The V gene lost 3 bases and the J gene lost 2 bases, with 13 bases spanning the gap. Germline V gene lookup returns CDR1 SQVTM and CDR2 ANQGSEA. CDR3 sequence: CSVDNQGGQETQYF. The DNA of the CDR3 is TGCAGCGTTGATAACCAGGGGGGTCAAGAGACCCAGTACTTC.